This TCR beta chain was captured by sequencing in a study of blood T cell repertoires in COVID-19. Study-level information: From the United States, Italy and Spain came samples of acute and convalescent COVID-19. The analysed material was cDNA or gDNA that came from T cells, B-cell-depleted T cells, or PBMCs.

This CDR3 spans 14 amino acids. The germline CDR1 and CDR2 sequences are SEHNR and FQNEAQ (reference sequence). V trimming: 5 bases; J trimming: 10 bases; junction bases outside the gene matches: 13. Clinical histories supplied by participants themselves formed the basis of cohort assignment. Symptom resolution, clearance, or two negative PCRs marked donors in Cohort 3 as recovered. Assay: immunoSEQ multiplex PCR; the TCRdb copy retains only in-frame clones and omits some. The sample includes under 200,000 clones, roughly 83% of them seen just once. The sequence was collected from a woman in her fifties or sixties who had recovered from COVID-19. The chain joins TRBV7-9 to TRBJ1-1; 7 bases align to TRBD1. The sample consisted of PBMCs or T cells enriched from blood (not recorded which). The chain's CDR3 is CASSPNSGQARAFF. The CDR3 DNA reads TGTGCCAGCAGCCCCAATTCCGGACAGGCCCGAGCTTTCTTT.